A selection of T cell receptor beta chains follows, all from one sample in a study of cytomegalovirus exposure and HLA in healthy donors. Profiled with immunoSEQ multiplex PCR; TCRdb holds only in-frame clones, not every one. The data hold 150,000 to 200,000 clones, with about 85% observed a single time. Input material: PBMCs. The receptors derive from a woman aged 50 to 60 in good health and CMV-seropositive. The CDR3 runs from the conserved cysteine through the conserved F or W. The D gene is left open where the match is weak.

J: TRBJ2-7
D: .
V: TRBV19
CDR3: CASSPSQDLYEQYF
DNA: TGTGCCAGCTCCCCGTCGCAGGATCTTTACGAGCAGTACTTC

J: TRBJ1-3
D: .
V: TRBV6-6
CDR3: CASSVQGSRNTIYF
DNA: TGTGCCAGCAGTGTCCAGGGGAGTCGAAACACCATATATTTT

J: TRBJ2-2
D: .
V: TRBV5-1
CDR3: CASRQEGELFF
DNA: TGCGCCAGCCGGCAGGAAGGGGAGCTGTTTTTT

J: TRBJ2-3
D: .
V: TRBV27
CDR3: CASGLEEGTDTQYF
DNA: TGTGCCAGCGGTTTAGAGGAGGGCACAGATACGCAGTATTTT

J: TRBJ2-1
D: TRBD2
V: TRBV15
CDR3: CATSSPGLAPHEQFF
DNA: TGTGCCACCAGCAGTCCGGGACTAGCTCCCCATGAGCAGTTCTTC

J: TRBJ1-1
D: TRBD1
V: TRBV19
CDR3: CASSITGATEAFF
DNA: TGTGCCAGTAGTATTACAGGGGCCACTGAAGCTTTCTTT

J: TRBJ1-1
D: .
V: TRBV28
CDR3: CASSLRRTAMNTEAFF
DNA: TGTGCCAGCAGTTTACGGAGGACAGCCATGAACACTGAAGCTTTCTTT

J: TRBJ1-4
D: .
V: TRBV30
CDR3: CAWNGGPNEKLFF
DNA: TGTGCCTGGAACGGGGGGCCTAATGAAAAACTGTTTTTT

J: TRBJ1-5
D: TRBD1
V: TRBV7-8
CDR3: CASSKDRAGRNQPQHF
DNA: TGTGCCAGCAGCAAGGACAGGGCCGGCCGCAATCAGCCCCAGCATTTT

J: TRBJ1-5
D: TRBD1
V: TRBV7-2
CDR3: CASSPRTGPSNQPQHF
DNA: TGTGCCAGCAGCCCGCGGACAGGACCTAGCAATCAGCCCCAGCATTTT

J: TRBJ2-7
D: TRBD2
V: TRBV7-9
CDR3: CSSSRLPNRTSGGDYEQYF
DNA: TGTTCCAGCAGCCGTCTTCCAAACAGGACTAGCGGGGGGGACTACGAGCAGTACTTC

J: TRBJ2-1
D: TRBD2
V: TRBV7-2
CDR3: CASSVSGGLAGGRNEQFF
DNA: TGTGCCAGCAGTGTTAGCGGGGGACTAGCGGGGGGGCGGAATGAGCAGTTCTTC